This T cell receptor beta chain was documented in a study of ipilimumab plus nivolumab after autologous stem cell transplantation. Study-wide background: A median of 8 nivolumab and about 5 ipilimumab doses were given. The DLBCL cohort had primary refractory and relapsed disease, with 18-month progression-free survival of roughly 85% and 28%.

As for this clone: The target antigen is unknown.

CDR3 length: 13 amino acids. Germline assignment: CDR1 SGHNT and CDR2 YENEEA. Trimming took off 5 bases at V and 1 base at J, with 8 bases between the two ends. Ipilimumab, 1 mg/kg, started 14 to 28 days after autologous transplant. TCRdb keeps only in-frame clones here, not all; method: immunoSEQ multiplex PCR. The repertoire holds around 12,000 clones, with approximately 73% as singletons. Points from the study as a whole: Authors suggest TCR repertoire, Treg phenotype and gut microbiota support further study.

Source: PBMCs, taken in a trial of ipilimumab plus nivolumab as post-transplant consolidation. The source of this sequence is a male donor with diffuse large B-cell lymphoma. V and J are TRBV11-3 and TRBJ2-5; D may be TRBD2 (5 bases). CDR3 bases: TGTGCCAGCAGCCTCGGGATCCAAGAGACCCAGTACTTC. The encoded protein is CASSLGIQETQYF.